This paragraph covers one T cell receptor beta chain sequence. The CDR3 loop spans 14 amino acids. Looked up from germline, CDR1 is KGHSH and CDR2 is LQKENI. V gave up 6 bases and J gave up 1 base, with 12 bases separating them. The sample belongs to a study of blood T cell repertoires in COVID-19. Study at large: Nucleic acid was either cDNA or gDNA, and it came from T cells, B-cell-depleted T cells, or PBMCs.

Participants came from about 24 US areas, aged about 18 to 95 years. Per the authors' pipeline: Amplification of reference gene primers provided the estimated nucleated cell counts. Clones were sequenced by immunoSEQ multiplex PCR, and TCRdb holds only the in-frame ones, with some missing. V and J calls plus clone size are reproduced from that table; the DNA served to infer D and trimming. The profile shows a few hundred thousand clones, 90% of them singletons. Specimen: PBMCs or T cells enriched from blood (not recorded which). The J gene is TRBJ1-1, the V gene TRBV18; D possibly corresponds to TRBD1 (5 bases). This TCR derives from a woman aged 18-29 years with acute COVID-19. CDR3 coding DNA: TGTGCCAGCTCTGCCCAGGGTTGGAACACTGAAGCTTTCTTT. Its translation: CASSAQGWNTEAFF.